This T cell receptor beta chain was found in a study of blood T cells in healthy people across ages. Whole-study results and caveats: There were more naive CD4+ cells and higher diversity in long-lived donors than in aged donors. Lack of knowledge of donor CMV status possibly confounded expanded clonotype changes. TCR beta diversity, measured per million T cells, fell in a roughly linear way with age.

Germline V gene data show CDR1 as LGHDT and CDR2 as YNNKEL (reference sequence). The CDR3 contains 16 residues. Using a J-beta primer mix together with a sample-barcoded 5' primer, a second PCR was run for about 6 to 12 cycles. TCRdb passed the 5' RACE reads through MiXCR, listing each CDR3 protein once. Found here are hundreds of thousands of distinct CDR3 sequences, 60% to 80% of them singletons; the top ten hold 25% to 30%. In the case of this clonotype: The antigen is unknown.

The J gene is TRBJ2-5, the V gene TRBV3-1; 11 bases agree with TRBD2. Matching the DNA end better, TRBJ2-1 makes the J call doubtful. The source is a man between 25 and 39 years old in good health. Sequencing input: blood. The CDR3 nucleotides read TGTGCCAGCAGCCGAGCAGTGACTAGCGGGGAAGAGACCCAGTTCTTC. The encoded protein is CASSRAVTSGEETQFF.